What follows are 11 T cell receptor beta chains derived from one specimen sequenced in a study of T cells in Graves' hyperthyroidism and ophthalmopathy. RNA transcripts gave rise to amplified TCR beta CDR3 regions. A first-round RT-PCR of the TCR CDR3 used the HTBI primer set. Each CDR3 protein is one row after TCRdb ran MiXCR on the multiplex PCR reads. The sample lists 250,000 to 300,000 distinct CDR3 sequences, 15% to 20% occurring once. Sequencing input: blood. Receptor source: a man aged 45-65 years with Graves' ophthalmopathy.

This clonotype has only a few counts. The genes are TRBV6-1 and TRBJ2-1, with 9 positions matching TRBD2. Losses at the gene ends were 6 bases for V and 9 bases for J; bases not matched to a gene: 6. The germline CDR1 and CDR2 sequences are MNHNS and SASEGT. CDR3 length: 13 amino acids. This chain's CDR3 is CASRGLAVGEQFF. CDR3 sequence (DNA): TGTGCCAGCAGGGGACTAGCAGTGGGTGAGCAGTTCTTC.

This clonotype has ten or more counts. The CDR3 spells CASSTGGEGLEDTQYF. Written as DNA, the CDR3 is TGTGCCAGCAGTACGGGGGGGGAGGGCCTCGAGGATACGCAGTATTTT. The chain joins TRBV28 to TRBJ2-3; TRBD2 matches 8 bases. V shed 5 bases, J shed 6 bases, and the junction held 13 bases outside the gene matches. This CDR3 is built from 16 residues. Germline V gene data show CDR1 as MDHEN and CDR2 as SYDVKM.

In its sample, this clonotype was seen a few times. The chain is built from TRBV27 and TRBJ2-2, with 12 bases lining up with TRBD2. Germline-derived CDR1 and CDR2 are MNHEY and SMNVEV (reference sequence). Trimming cost V 3 bases and J 11 bases; bases outside gene matches: 1. CDR3 length equals 13 residues. In DNA form, the CDR3 reads TGTGCCAGCAGTTTCGGACTAGCGGGAGAGCTGTTTTTT. Amino acids: CASSFGLAGELFF.

This clonotype was recorded many times. The chain couples TRBV5-1 to TRBJ2-7, with D maybe TRBD1 (5 bases). Germline CDR1 is SGHRS and CDR2 is YFSETQ. Deletions cut 0 bases from V and 6 bases from J, with 13 bases between. This CDR3 is built from 14 residues. The CDR3 DNA sequence: TGCGCCAGCAGCTTGGACCAGGGTTACGGCGAGCAGTACTTC. Amino acid sequence: CASSLDQGYGEQYF.

The V gene is TRBV20-1, the J gene TRBJ2-5, with a weak D call TRBD1 (7 bases). In germline, CDR1 is DFQATT, CDR2 SNEGSKA (reference sequence). CDR3 size: 13 residues. V was clipped by 7 bases and J by 13 bases, with 25 bases between them. Written as DNA, the CDR3 is TGCAGTGTTCGGGAGACAGGGTCCCGTGTGGTGTACTTC. It yields the protein CSVRETGSRVVYF.

Many counts were recorded for this clonotype. V usage is TRBV11-1 and J usage is TRBJ2-3; 7 nucleotides match TRBD2. Germline CDR1 is SGHAT and CDR2 is FQDESV (reference sequence). The CDR3 is 14 residues long. With V trimmed by 7 bases and J by 4 bases, 8 bases remained unmatched. CDR3 protein: CASNEGGMSDTQYF. The CDR3 nucleotides are TGTGCCAGCAACGAGGGAGGGATGTCAGATACGCAGTATTTT.

This clonotype was seen repeatedly, ten times or more. V gene TRBV28 combines with J gene TRBJ2-5; D is possibly TRBD2 (6 bases). Germline CDR1 is MDHEN and CDR2 is SYDVKM. Trimming cost V 5 bases and J 4 bases, with 14 bases left between them. The CDR3 spans 14 residues. For the CDR3, the DNA is TGTGCCAGCAGTAGATCGGGACTGGTAGAGACCCAGTACTTC. This sequence encodes CASSRSGLVETQYF. Drawing the rest from reference TRBV28 and TRBJ2-5, the complete variable domain is DVKVTQSSRYLVKRTGEKVFLECVQDMDHENMFWYRQDPGLGLRLIYFSYDVKMKEKGDIPEGYSVSREKKERFSLILESASTNQTSMYLCASSRSGLVETQYFGPGTRLLVL.

This clonotype came up a few times. This rearrangement joins TRBV20-1 to TRBJ2-3, with 13 nucleotides matching TRBD2. After removal of 3 bases from V and 3 bases from J, the junction contained 3 bases not matched to a gene. Germline values: CDR1 DFQATT, CDR2 SNEGSKA (reference sequence). CDR3 length equals 15 residues. CDR3 sequence (DNA): TGCAGTGCTAGCCAACTAGCGGGAGGGACAGATACGCAGTATTTT. This encodes CSASQLAGGTDTQYF.

This clonotype was seen repeatedly, ten times or more. The chain links TRBV2 to TRBJ1-2; D is unclear. V was shortened by 6 bases and J by 3 bases, with 11 bases between the two germline ends. Looked up from germline, CDR1 is SNHLY and CDR2 is FYNNEI. The CDR3 length is 13 residues. The CDR3: CASRPRGYYGYTF. CDR3 DNA sequence: TGTGCCAGCAGACCCAGAGGCTACTATGGCTACACCTTC.

This clonotype was observed at least ten times. The chain links TRBV2 to TRBJ2-2, with D possibly matching TRBD2 (5 bases). The CDR3 extends over 13 amino acids. Germline lookup yields CDR1 SNHLY and CDR2 FYNNEI. The germline V and J ends were trimmed by 0 bases and 8 bases, with 7 bases remaining between them. CDR3 coding DNA: TGTGCCAGCAGTGAAGCTTCGGGAGGGGAGCTGTTTTTT. This encodes CASSEASGGELFF.

This clonotype was seen more than once but under ten times. The chain combines TRBV11-2 with TRBJ2-5, with D perhaps TRBD2 (6 bases). This CDR3 contains 13 residues. Germline V lookup: CDR1 SGHAT, CDR2 FQNNGV. The germline V and J ends were trimmed by 5 bases and 5 bases, with 12 bases remaining between them. The CDR3 here is CASSLGTQETQYF. The CDR3 DNA is TGTGCCAGCAGCCTAGGGACTCAGGAGACCCAGTACTTC.